These 4 T cell receptor beta chains share one sample of origin, sequenced in a study of human T cells and chemical hapten exposure. A single record per CDR3 protein comes from TCRdb applying MiXCR to the RACE reads. Of more than 75,000 distinct CDR3 sequences listed, about 9.6% are singletons. As for time point: patch test 2, 6 weeks after DPC sensitization. Treatment described: therapeutic diphenylcyclopropenone sensitization with weekly scalp DPC. The sample here was whole blood, taken in connection with sensitization to the hapten diphenylcyclopropenone (DPC). These receptors were collected from a woman aged 40 to 50 with alopecia areata. Some clones in this sample may be carry-over from other donors' samples.

This clonotype has ten or more counts. This chain uses TRBV18 with TRBJ2-7; 13 positions match TRBD2. The germline V gene has CDR1 KGHSH and CDR2 LQKENI. V dropped 5 bases and J dropped 4; count of bases not matched to a gene: 11. CDR3 length: 17 residues. The CDR3, as DNA: TGTGCCAGCTCATCCATGGAAGGACTAGCGGGAGTATACGAGCAGTACTTC. Its translation is CASSSMEGLAGVYEQYF.

This clonotype was found many times. The chain is built from TRBV5-4 and TRBJ1-1; a weak D match, TRBD1 (6 bases). The CDR3 extends over 13 amino acids. V was trimmed by 0 bases and J by 11 bases, leaving 14 bases between them. Per the germline V gene, CDR1 is SGHNT and CDR2 is YYREEE (reference sequence). The CDR3 loop reads CASSLVGGKEAFF. CDR3 nucleotides: TGTGCCAGCAGCTTGGTAGGGGGGAAGGAGGCTTTCTTT.

This clonotype was recorded a few times. The chain recombines TRBV6-2 or TRBV6-3 with TRBJ1-1; D uncertain. The germline gives CDR1 MNHEY, CDR2 SVGEGT. The CDR3 spans 13 residues. Trimming stripped 4 bases from V and 5 bases from J, with 11 bases between. This CDR3 reads CASSWSGVTEAFF. The DNA of the CDR3 is TGTGCCAGCAGTTGGTCAGGTGTGACTGAAGCTTTCTTT.

This clonotype was observed at least ten times. The genes are TRBV20-1 and TRBJ2-7, with no clear D. The germline V gene has CDR1 DFQATT and CDR2 SNEGSKA (reference sequence). This CDR3 spans 15 amino acids. V dropped 0 bases and J dropped 3 bases, with 15 bases sitting between them. The CDR3 bases are TGCAGTGCTAGAGATCGAGGCTCAAGTGTCTACGAGCAGTACTTC. Its protein is CSARDRGSSVYEQYF.